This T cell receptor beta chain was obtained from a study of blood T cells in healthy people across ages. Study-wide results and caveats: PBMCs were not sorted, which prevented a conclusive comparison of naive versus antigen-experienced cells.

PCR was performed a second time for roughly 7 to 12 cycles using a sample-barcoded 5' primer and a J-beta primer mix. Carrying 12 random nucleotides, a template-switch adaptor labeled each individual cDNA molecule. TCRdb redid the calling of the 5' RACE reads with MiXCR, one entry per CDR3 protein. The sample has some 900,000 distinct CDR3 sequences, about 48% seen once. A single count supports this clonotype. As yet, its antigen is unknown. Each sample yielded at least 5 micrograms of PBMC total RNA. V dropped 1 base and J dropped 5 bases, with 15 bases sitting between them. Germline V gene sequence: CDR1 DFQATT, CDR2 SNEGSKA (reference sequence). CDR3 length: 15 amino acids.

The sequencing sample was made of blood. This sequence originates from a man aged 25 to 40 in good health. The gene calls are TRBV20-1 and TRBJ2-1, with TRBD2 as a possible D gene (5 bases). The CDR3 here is CSARVRSGVDNEQFF. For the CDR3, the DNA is TGCAGTGCTAGAGTAAGGAGCGGAGTTGACAATGAGCAGTTCTTC.